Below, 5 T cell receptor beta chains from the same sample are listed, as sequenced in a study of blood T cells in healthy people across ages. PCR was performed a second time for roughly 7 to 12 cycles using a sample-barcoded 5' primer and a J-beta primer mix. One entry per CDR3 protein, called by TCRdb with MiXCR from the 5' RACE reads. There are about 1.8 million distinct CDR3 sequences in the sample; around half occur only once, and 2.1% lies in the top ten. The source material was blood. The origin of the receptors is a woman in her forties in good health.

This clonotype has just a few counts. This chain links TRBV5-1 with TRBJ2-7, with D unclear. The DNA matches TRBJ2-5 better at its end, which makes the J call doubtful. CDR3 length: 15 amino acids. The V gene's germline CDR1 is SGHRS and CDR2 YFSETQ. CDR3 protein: CASSLGRTTGETQYF. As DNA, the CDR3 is TGCGCCAGCAGCTTGGGACGTACAACCGGGGAGACCCAGTACTTC.

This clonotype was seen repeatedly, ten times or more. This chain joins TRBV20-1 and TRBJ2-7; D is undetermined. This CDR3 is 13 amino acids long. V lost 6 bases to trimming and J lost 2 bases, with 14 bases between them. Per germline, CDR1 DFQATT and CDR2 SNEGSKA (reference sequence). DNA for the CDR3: TGCAGTGCGTACCGGGCCGCTCCCTACGAGCAGTACTTC. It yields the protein CSAYRAAPYEQYF.

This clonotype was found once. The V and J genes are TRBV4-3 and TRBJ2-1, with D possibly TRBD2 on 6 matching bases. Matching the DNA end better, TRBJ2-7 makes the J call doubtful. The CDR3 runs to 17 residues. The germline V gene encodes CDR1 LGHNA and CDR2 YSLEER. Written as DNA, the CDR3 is TGCGCCAGCAGCCAAGGAGGCGGGACGGCATACAACAATGAGCAGTACTTC. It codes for CASSQGGGTAYNNEQYF.

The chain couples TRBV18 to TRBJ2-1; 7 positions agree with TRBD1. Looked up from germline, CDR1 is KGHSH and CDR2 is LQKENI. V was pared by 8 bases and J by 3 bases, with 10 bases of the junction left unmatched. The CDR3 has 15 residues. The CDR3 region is CASPFGRDSYNEQFF. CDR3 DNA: TGTGCCAGCCCATTTGGTCGGGACAGCTACAATGAGCAGTTCTTC.

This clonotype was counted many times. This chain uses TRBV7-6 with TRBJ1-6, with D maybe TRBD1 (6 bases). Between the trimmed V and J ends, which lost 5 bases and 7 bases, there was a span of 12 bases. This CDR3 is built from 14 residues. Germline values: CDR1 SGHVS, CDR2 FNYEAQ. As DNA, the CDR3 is TGTGCCAGCAGCCGGGACACGCGGAATTCACCCCTCCACTTT. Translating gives CASSRDTRNSPLHF. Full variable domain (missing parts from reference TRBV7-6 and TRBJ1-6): GAGVSQSPRYKVTKRGQDVALRCDPISGHVSLYWYRQALGQGPEFLTYFNYEAQQDKSGLPNDRFSAERPEGSISTLTIQRTEQRDSAMYRCASSRDTRNSPLHFGNGTRLTVT.